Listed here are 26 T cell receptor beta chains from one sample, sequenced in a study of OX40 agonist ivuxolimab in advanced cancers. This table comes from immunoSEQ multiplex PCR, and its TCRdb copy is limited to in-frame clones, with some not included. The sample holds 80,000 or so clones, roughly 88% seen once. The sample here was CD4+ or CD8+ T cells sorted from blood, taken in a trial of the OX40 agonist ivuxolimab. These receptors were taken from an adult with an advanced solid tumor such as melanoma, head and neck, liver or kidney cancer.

The CDR3 reads CAISESRTGAGYTF. The CDR3 DNA is TGTGCCATCAGTGAGTCCAGGACAGGCGCTGGCTACACCTTC. J is TRBJ1-2 and V is TRBV10-3; 7 bases fit TRBD1. This CDR3 comprises 14 residues. V dropped 0 bases and J dropped 7; count of bases not matched to a gene: 5. The germline CDR1 and CDR2 sequences are ENHRY and SYGVKD.

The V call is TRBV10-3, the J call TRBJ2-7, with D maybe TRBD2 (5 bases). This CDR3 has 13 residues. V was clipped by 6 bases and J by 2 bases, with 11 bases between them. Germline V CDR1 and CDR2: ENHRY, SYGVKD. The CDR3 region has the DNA TGTGCCATCAGGGACCCGGGGACCTACGAGCAGTACTTC. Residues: CAIRDPGTYEQYF.

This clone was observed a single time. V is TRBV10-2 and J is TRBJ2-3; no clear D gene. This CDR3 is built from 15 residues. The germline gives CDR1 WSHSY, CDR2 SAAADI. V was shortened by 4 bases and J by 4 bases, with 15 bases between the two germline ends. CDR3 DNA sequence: TGCGCCAGCAGTGGCACACAATCGGGCTCAGATACGCAGTATTTT. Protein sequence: CASSGTQSGSDTQYF.

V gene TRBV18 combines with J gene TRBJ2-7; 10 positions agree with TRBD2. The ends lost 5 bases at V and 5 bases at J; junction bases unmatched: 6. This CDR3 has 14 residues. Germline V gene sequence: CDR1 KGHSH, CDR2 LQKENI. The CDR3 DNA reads TGTGCCAGCTCATCTACTAGCGGGGAGGACGAGCAGTACTTC. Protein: CASSSTSGEDEQYF.

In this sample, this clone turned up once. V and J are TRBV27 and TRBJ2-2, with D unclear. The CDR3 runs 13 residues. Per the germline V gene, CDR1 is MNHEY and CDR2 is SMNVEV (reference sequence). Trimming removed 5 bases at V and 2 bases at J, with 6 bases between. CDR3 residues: CASSPPNTGELFF. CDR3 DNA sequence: TGTGCCAGCAGTCCCCCCAACACCGGGGAGCTGTTTTTT.

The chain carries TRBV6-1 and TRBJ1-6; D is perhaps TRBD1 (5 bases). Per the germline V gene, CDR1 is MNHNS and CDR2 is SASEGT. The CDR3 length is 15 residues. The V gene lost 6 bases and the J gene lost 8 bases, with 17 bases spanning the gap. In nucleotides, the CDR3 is TGTGCCAGCAGCCCCCTGGTAGGGACGTATTCACCCCTCCACTTT. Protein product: CASSPLVGTYSPLHF.

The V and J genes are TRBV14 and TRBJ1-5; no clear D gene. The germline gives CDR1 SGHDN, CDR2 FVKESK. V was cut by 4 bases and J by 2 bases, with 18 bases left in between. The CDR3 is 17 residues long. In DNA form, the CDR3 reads TGTGCCAGCAGCCTCCCCCCCCGGGTGGATTGCAATCAGCCCCAGCATTTT. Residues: CASSLPPRVDCNQPQHF.

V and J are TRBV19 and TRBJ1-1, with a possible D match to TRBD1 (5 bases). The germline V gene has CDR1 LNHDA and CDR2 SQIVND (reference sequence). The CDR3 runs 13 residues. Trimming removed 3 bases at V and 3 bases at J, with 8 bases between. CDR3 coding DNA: TGTGCCAGTAGTATTGACAGCTACACTGAAGCTTTCTTT. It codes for CASSIDSYTEAFF.

The CDR3 DNA reads as TGTGCCAGCAGTTTAGGGTCGGTGGGAAACACCATATATTTT. Translated, it gives CASSLGSVGNTIYF. V and J are TRBV28 and TRBJ1-3; D is unclear. The CDR3 runs to 14 residues. Germline V lookup: CDR1 MDHEN, CDR2 SYDVKM. V was pared by 2 bases and J by 4 bases, with 9 bases between.

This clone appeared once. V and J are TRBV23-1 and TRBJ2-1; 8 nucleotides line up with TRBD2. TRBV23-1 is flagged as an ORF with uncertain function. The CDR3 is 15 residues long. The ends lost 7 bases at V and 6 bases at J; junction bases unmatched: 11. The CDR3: CASILPGGQGNEQFF. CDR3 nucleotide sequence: TGCGCCAGCATCTTACCGGGGGGGCAGGGCAATGAGCAGTTCTTC.

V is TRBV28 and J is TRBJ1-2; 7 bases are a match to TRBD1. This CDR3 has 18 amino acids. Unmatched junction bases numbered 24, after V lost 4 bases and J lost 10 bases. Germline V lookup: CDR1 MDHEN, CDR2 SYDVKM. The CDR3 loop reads CASSSNKVRTGPPYSYTF. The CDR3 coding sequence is TGTGCCAGCAGTTCCAACAAAGTTAGGACAGGCCCTCCTTATTCCTACACCTTC.

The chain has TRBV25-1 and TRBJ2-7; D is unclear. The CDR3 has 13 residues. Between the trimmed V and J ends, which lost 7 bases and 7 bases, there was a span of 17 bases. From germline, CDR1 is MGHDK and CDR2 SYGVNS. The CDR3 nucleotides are TGTGCCAGCAAGCCTGACGGTCAAAAGGAGCAGTACTTC. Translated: CASKPDGQKEQYF.

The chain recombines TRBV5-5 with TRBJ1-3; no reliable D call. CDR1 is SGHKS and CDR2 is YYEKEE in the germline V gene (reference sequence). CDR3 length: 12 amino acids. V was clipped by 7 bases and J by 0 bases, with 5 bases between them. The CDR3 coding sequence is TGTGCCAGCCGTCTCTCTGGAAACACCATATATTTT. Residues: CASRLSGNTIYF.

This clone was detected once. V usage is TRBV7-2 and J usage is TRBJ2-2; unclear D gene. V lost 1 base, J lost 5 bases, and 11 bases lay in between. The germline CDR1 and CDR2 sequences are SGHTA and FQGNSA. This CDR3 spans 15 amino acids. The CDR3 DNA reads TGTGCCAGCAGCTTAGAGTTGGGTACAACCGGGGAGCTGTTTTTT. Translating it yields CASSLELGTTGELFF.

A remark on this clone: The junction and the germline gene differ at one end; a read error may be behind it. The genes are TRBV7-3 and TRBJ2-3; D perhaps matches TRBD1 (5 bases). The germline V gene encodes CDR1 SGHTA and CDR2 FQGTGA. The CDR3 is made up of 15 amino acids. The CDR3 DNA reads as TGTGCCAGCAGCTCAACGCCTGACAGCACAAATACGCAGTATTTT. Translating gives CASSSTPDSTNTQYF.

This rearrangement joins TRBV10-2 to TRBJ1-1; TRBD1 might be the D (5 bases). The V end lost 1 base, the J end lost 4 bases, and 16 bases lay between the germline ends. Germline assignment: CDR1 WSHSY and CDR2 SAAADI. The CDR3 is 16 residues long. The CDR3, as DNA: TGCGCCAGCAGTGAGTACGGGCCAGGGTCGGGCACTGAAGCTTTCTTT. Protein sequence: CASSEYGPGSGTEAFF.

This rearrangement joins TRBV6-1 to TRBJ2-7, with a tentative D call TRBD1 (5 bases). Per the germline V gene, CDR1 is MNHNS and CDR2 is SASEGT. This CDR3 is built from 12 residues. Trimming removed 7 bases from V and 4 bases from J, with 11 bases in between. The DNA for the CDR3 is TGTGCCAGCACTTTTTCAGGGTACGAGCAGTACTTC. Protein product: CASTFSGYEQYF.

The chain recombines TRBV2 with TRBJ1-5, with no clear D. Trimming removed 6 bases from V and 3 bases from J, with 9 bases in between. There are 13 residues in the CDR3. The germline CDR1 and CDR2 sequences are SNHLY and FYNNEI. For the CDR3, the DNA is TGTGCCAGCAGCACGGACCTCAATCAGCCCCAGCATTTT. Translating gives CASSTDLNQPQHF.

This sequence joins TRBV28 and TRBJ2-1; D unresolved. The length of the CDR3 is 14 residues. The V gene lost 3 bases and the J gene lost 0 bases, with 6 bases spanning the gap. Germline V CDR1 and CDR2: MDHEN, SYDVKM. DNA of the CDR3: TGTGCCAGCAGTTTCAGGACCTCCTACAATGAGCAGTTCTTC. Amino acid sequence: CASSFRTSYNEQFF.

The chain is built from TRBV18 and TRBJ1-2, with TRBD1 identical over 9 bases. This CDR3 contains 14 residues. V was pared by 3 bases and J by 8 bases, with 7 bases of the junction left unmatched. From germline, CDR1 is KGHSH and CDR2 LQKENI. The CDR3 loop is CASSPLDRGNGYTF. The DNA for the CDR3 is TGTGCCAGCTCACCCCTAGACAGGGGGAACGGCTACACCTTC.

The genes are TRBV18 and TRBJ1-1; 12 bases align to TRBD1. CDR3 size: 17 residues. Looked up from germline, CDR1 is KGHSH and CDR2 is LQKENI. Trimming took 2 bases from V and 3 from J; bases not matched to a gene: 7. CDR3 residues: CASSPRGTGGADTEAFF. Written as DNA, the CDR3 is TGTGCCAGCTCACCAAGGGGGACAGGGGGCGCGGACACTGAAGCTTTCTTT.

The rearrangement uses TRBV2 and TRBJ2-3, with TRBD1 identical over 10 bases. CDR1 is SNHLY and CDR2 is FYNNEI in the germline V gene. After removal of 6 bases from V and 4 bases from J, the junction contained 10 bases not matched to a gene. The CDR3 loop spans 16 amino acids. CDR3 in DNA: TGTGCCAGCAGGCCTCCTCCGGGACAGGGGTCAGATACGCAGTATTTT. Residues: CASRPPPGQGSDTQYF. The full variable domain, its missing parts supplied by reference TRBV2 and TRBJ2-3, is EPEVTQTPSHQVTQMGQEVILRCVPISNHLYFYWYRQILGQKVEFLVSFYNNEISEKSEIFDDQFSVERPDGSNFTLKIRSTKLEDSAMYFCASRPPPGQGSDTQYFGPGTRLTVL.

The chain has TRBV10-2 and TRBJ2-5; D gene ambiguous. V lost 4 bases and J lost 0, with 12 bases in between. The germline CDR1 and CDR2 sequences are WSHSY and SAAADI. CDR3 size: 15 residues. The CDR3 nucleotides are TGCGCCAGCAGTGTCAACAACGGGTACCAAGAGACCCAGTACTTC. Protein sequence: CASSVNNGYQETQYF.

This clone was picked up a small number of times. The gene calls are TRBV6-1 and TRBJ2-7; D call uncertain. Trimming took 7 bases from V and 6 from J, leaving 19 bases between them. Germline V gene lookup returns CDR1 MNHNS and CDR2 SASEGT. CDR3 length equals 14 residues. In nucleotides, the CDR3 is TGTGCCAGCATCGAAACCCTGACGGGTTTCGAGCAGTACTTC. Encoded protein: CASIETLTGFEQYF.

The CDR3 sequence: CASGSRPLIETQYF. DNA for the CDR3: TGTGCTAGTGGATCGCGGCCCCTCATTGAGACCCAGTACTTC. The chain joins TRBV12-5 to TRBJ2-5; the D is unclear. Germline V gives CDR1 LGHNT, CDR2 FRNRAP. The CDR3 has 14 amino acids. Trimming left V 6 bases short and J 5 bases short, with 16 bases between.

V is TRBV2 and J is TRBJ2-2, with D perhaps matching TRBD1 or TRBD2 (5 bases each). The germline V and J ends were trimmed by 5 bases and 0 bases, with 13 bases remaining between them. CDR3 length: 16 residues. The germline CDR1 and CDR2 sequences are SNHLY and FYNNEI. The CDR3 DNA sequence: TGTGCCAGCAGTCCCACCGGGACGGCGAACACCGGGGAGCTGTTTTTT. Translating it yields CASSPTGTANTGELFF.